The T cell receptor (beta chain) under discussion was sequenced for a study of vaccination effects on CD4 cells after COVID-19 (dated by TCRdb to 2021 to 2024). For the wider study: Participants received two doses of either the BNT162b2 or the mRNA-1273 mRNA SARS-CoV-2 vaccine. A total of 9 to 11 COVID-19 convalescent patients and a handful of SARS-CoV-2-naive healthy vaccine recipients were included in the full study. The study compared SARS-CoV-2 spike-specific CD4+ TCR repertoires before and after mRNA vaccination in COVID-19 convalescent patients and infection-naive vaccine recipients. In the study, cultures from other donors were sequenced using the Oncomine TCR Beta short-read assay on an Illumina iSeq 100. Study-wide findings and limitations: Limitations of the study were the small number of convalescent patients and the absence of early post-infection timepoints. Clones induced by infection and clones induced by vaccination both contracted markedly at late timepoints after vaccination, which fits with T cell responses waning over time. In healthy vaccine recipients, vaccine-induced clones were almost all SARS-CoV-2 mono-reactive, with only 1 of 255 cross-reactive with common cold coronaviruses.

A note on this clone: The antigen it binds to is not known. Per-nucleotide qualities are absent, and no much larger clonotype sits a single base away.

Receptor amplification or capture employed the immunoSEQ multiplex PCR assay. TCR beta CDR3 sequencing was performed on DNA from the cultured, isolated CD4+ T cells. Processing in the source paper ran as follows. Non-productive TCR sequences were removed and reads were trimmed to the CDR3 region, keeping CDR3s of at least 7 amino acids. Antigen-specific clonotypes were identified using the MANAFEST web app by comparison of expansion in peptide wells against reference cultures. To count as positive, a clone had to show expansion at FDR<0.05 compared with the reference and with all other wells, an odds ratio above 5, and a frequency above 0.1% in two replicate wells. A clonotype was called cross-reactive if it was significantly expanded both in SARS-CoV-2 spike wells and in at least one common cold coronavirus spike condition. CDR3 similarity was assessed by Levenshtein distance with the stringdist R package, and unrooted trees were built with ape in R 3.6.1. Held by TCRdb, this immuneACCESS table contains in-frame sequences only and omits some clones. Under half of the omission traces to an unresolved V gene where checked; the cause of the rest is unknown. V and J calls plus clone size are reproduced from that table; the DNA served to infer D and trimming. The sample table shows some 41,000 clones, and about 70% are seen once. Of the sample, around 14% falls within the top ten clones.

In the ViraFEST assay, PBMC were stimulated with viral peptide pools, and TCR sequencing was then used to find antigen-specific CD4+ T cell clonotypes based on their expansion. After less than 13 days of culture, CD4+ T cells were isolated with the EasySep CD4+ T cell isolation kit. Negative nucleocapsid antibody results before and after vaccination confirmed that the healthy vaccine recipients had no prior SARS-CoV-2 infection. Roughly 2.1 million PBMC per well were cultured in IMDM with about 4.8% human AB serum, around 10 IU/ml IL-2 and gentamicin, plus 10 ug/ml peptides. Half of the culture medium was replaced with fresh IL-2-containing medium on days 3 and 7. Unless otherwise noted, each peptide stimulation condition was cultured in triplicate wells. Using Ficoll-Paque Plus gradient centrifugation, PBMC were separated from whole blood and then either used fresh or cryopreserved at -140C. The overlapping peptide pools covered the spike proteins of SARS-CoV-2 and of the common cold coronaviruses HCoV-NL63, HCoV-OC43 and HCoV-229E. The QIAamp micro DNA kit was used to extract genomic DNA from the cultured CD4+ T cells.

CDR1 and CDR2 (MNHEY, SVGAGI) derive from the germline V gene. Relative to germline, V is missing 7 bases and J is missing 4 bases, with 8 bases of the junction outside any gene match. The cysteine opens and the phenylalanine closes a CDR3 of 14 amino acids. The kept DNA is CDR3 alone, 42 bases in frame from the first base. The chain is encoded by TRBV6-5 joined to TRBJ2-3, and 7 bases in between align with TRBD1. The source material was CD4+ T cells from PBMCs cultured with HCoV-OC43 spike peptides, sampled before COVID-19 vaccination. This specimen's cell subset or site label, interpreted: HCoV-OC43 spike overlapping peptide pool stimulation. The sequence was obtained from a human donor who received a COVID-19 vaccine. The CDR3 reads CASKRGGFPDTQYF. In nucleotides, the sequence is TGTGCCAGCAAACGAGGGGGCTTCCCAGATACGCAGTATTTT.